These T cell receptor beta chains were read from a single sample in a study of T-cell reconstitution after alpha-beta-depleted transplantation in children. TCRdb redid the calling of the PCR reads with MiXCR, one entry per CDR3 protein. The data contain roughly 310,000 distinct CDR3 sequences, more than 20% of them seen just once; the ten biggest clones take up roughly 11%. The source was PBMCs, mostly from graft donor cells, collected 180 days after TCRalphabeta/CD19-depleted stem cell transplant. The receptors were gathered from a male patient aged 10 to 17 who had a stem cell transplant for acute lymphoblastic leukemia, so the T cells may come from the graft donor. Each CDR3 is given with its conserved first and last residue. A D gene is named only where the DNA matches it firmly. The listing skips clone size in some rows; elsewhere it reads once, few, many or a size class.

TGCGCCAGCAGCGTCTCGGGACGGTCATCTGCAACTAATGAAAAACTGTTTTTT,CASSVSGRSSATNEKLFF,TRBV4-1,TRBJ1-4,NA,18,NA
TGTGCCGGCAGTCCGACTAGCGGGAGGGTGGCCGGGGAGCTGTTTTTT,CAGSPTSGRVAGELFF,TRBV7-6,TRBJ2-2,few,16,TRBD2
TGCGCCAGCAGCTTCGGGAGGTCTTTCTCCTACGAGCAGTACTTC,CASSFGRSFSYEQYF,TRBV5-1,TRBJ2-7,NA,15,TRBD2
TGTGCCAGCAGTTCGGGACTAGCGGGATACGAGCAGTTCTTC,CASSSGLAGYEQFF,TRBV27,TRBJ2-1,NA,14,TRBD2
TGTGCCAGCAGTGAGGGCAGGTACGATACTAAGGATGAGCAGTTCTTC,CASSEGRYDTKDEQFF,TRBV12-3/TRBV12-4,TRBJ2-1,once,16,NA
TGCAGCGTTCCCAACACCGGCCATGGCTACACCTTC,CSVPNTGHGYTF,TRBV29-1,TRBJ1-2,NA,12,NA
TGCGCCAGCAGCCGGACTGCCCTGTTTGGGGAGCAGTACTTC,CASSRTALFGEQYF,TRBV5-1,TRBJ2-7,NA,14,NA
TGTGCCAGCAAGTTGTTTGGACTAGCGGGAGGGCCCTCGTACAATGAGCAGTTCTTC,CASKLFGLAGGPSYNEQFF,TRBV2,TRBJ2-1,NA,19,TRBD2
TGTGCCAGCAGTGATGGACTAGCGGGAGGTCCGAGTTTC,CASSDGLAGGPSF,TRBV25-1,TRBJ2-1,NA,13,TRBD2
TGCGCCAGCAGCTTGGATTATCCGGTGAACACTGAAGCTTTCTTT,CASSLDYPVNTEAFF,TRBV5-1,TRBJ1-1,few,15,NA
TGCGCCAGCAGCTTGGCAGCGGGAGGGCCCCACGAGCAGTACTTC,CASSLAAGGPHEQYF,TRBV5-1,TRBJ2-7,few,15,TRBD2
TGTGCCAGCAGCCAAGTCCGACAGCAAGAGACCCAGTACTTC,CASSQVRQQETQYF,TRBV14,TRBJ2-5,few,14,NA
TGTGCCACCAGTGCTCGCTACACCGGGGAGCTGTTTTTT,CATSARYTGELFF,TRBV24-1,TRBJ2-2,few,13,NA
TGCGCCAGCAGCTTGGCGGTTTGGGGGAAGGGGTACGAGCAGTACTTC,CASSLAVWGKGYEQYF,TRBV5-1,TRBJ2-7,NA,16,NA
TGCAGTGCTACGCCCCCACTAGCGGACTCCTACAATGAGCAGTTCTTC,CSATPPLADSYNEQFF,TRBV20-1,TRBJ2-1,NA,16,TRBD2
TGCAGTGCTAGAGCGCCAGGGGGATTCGGGGAGACCCAGTACTTC,CSARAPGGFGETQYF,TRBV20-1,TRBJ2-5,NA,15,TRBD1
TGTGCCAGCAGTTTACAGCGGGAGGGGCAAGAGACCCAGTACTTC,CASSLQREGQETQYF,TRBV12-3/TRBV12-4,TRBJ2-5,many,15,TRBD2
TGTGCCAGCAGTCGGGGGGGTGGAGAGACCCAGTACTTC,CASSRGGGETQYF,TRBV2,TRBJ2-5,NA,13,TRBD2
TGTGCCAGCAGAAGTACAGGGACGGGCGAGCAGTACTTC,CASRSTGTGEQYF,TRBV14,TRBJ2-7,NA,13,NA
TGTGCCAGCAGCTTAAGAGGGGTCGAGCCTGGCTACACCTTC,CASSLRGVEPGYTF,TRBV7-3,TRBJ1-2,NA,14,NA
TGTGCCAGCAGCTTTCGGGGCGGCAATCAGCCCCAGCATTTT,CASSFRGGNQPQHF,TRBV5-1,TRBJ1-5,many,14,NA
TGTGCCAGCTCACCTTGGACAGGGCAGGGCGAGCAGTACTTC,CASSPWTGQGEQYF,TRBV18,TRBJ2-7,NA,14,TRBD1
TGCGCCAGCAGCCATAGCGAGCAGTACTTC,CASSHSEQYF,TRBV4-1,TRBJ2-7,NA,10,NA
TGTGCCAGCAGCTTGTTAGCGGACCTTTCCTACAATGAGCAGTTCTTC,CASSLLADLSYNEQFF,TRBV5-6,TRBJ2-1,NA,16,NA
TGTGCCAGCAGCGTAGATCTTAGCGGGAGTGATACGCAGTATTTT,CASSVDLSGSDTQYF,TRBV9,TRBJ2-3,NA,15,TRBD2
TGTGCCAGCAGTTTTACAGGGGACTGGTACGAGCAGTACTTC,CASSFTGDWYEQYF,TRBV9,TRBJ2-7,few,14,NA
TGTGCCAGCAGTCCCTGGGACAGGTGGTACCAAGAGACCCAGTACTTC,CASSPWDRWYQETQYF,TRBV12-3/TRBV12-4,TRBJ2-5,NA,16,TRBD1
TGCGCCAGCAGCTTGGCCATAGATACGCAGTATTTT,CASSLAIDTQYF,TRBV5-1,TRBJ2-3,NA,12,NA